This T cell receptor beta chain was recorded in a study of prognosis after radiotherapy for stage I lung cancer. Study-wide context: Patients received 3 to 5 SBRT fractions with a biologically effective dose of at least 100 Gy. Several patients had distant metastases at a median of 7 months after radiotherapy, and under 17 showed no significant progression. The study's findings and limits: Counts of unique TCR clones fell following stereotactic body radiation therapy, median approximately 10,000 versus 7,000.

The CDR3 is made up of 14 amino acids. Trimming took 3 bases from V and 4 from J, leaving 12 bases between them. CDR1 and CDR2 from the germline V gene are LNHDA and SQIVND (reference sequence). Two-round multiplex PCR on genomic DNA was the method by which TCR beta CDR3 was amplified. During first-round PCR, primers specific to each TRBV and TRBJ gene were used. Each CDR3 protein gets one entry after TCRdb re-called the multiplex PCR reads with MiXCR. The table shows about 14,000 distinct CDR3 sequences, with around 40% occurring only once. This clonotype was seen many times. Its target is not known. The source of this sequence is a donor aged 50 or older with non-small cell lung cancer. The chain uses TRBV19 and TRBJ1-2; D uncertain. The input for sequencing was PBMCs, taken before or after stereotactic body radiation therapy (not recorded which). The CDR3 sequence: CASSIRADFYGYTF. DNA of the CDR3: TGTGCCAGTAGTATTCGGGCAGACTTCTATGGCTACACCTTC.